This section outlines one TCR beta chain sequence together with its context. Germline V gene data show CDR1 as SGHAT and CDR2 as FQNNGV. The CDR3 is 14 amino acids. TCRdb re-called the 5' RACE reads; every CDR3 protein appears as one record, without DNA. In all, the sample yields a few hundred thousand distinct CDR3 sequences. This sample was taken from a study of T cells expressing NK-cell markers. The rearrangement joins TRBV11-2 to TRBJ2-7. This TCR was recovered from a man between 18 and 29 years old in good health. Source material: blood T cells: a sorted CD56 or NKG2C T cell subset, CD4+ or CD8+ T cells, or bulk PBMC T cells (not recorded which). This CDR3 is CASSFTYNSYEQYF.